The 25 T cell receptor beta chains below all came from one sample that was sequenced in a study of blood T cell repertoires in COVID-19. Sequenced by immunoSEQ multiplex PCR; TCRdb stores in-frame clones only, minus some. The sample has roughly 150,000 clones, around four fifths seen once; the top ten hold about 3%. Sequencing was carried out using peripheral blood. Receptors were obtained from a man between 65 and 79 years old with acute or convalescent COVID-19.

This sequence joins TRBV19 and TRBJ2-3; D perhaps matches TRBD2 (5 bases). Germline values: CDR1 LNHDA, CDR2 SQIVND (reference sequence). The CDR3 is 14 residues long. V was pared by 4 bases and J by 3 bases, with 11 bases between. CDR3 amino acids: CASSTLLGTDTQYF. In DNA form, the CDR3 reads TGTGCCAGTAGTACCCTACTAGGAACAGATACGCAGTATTTT.

This sequence joins TRBV6-5 and TRBJ2-1; 9 bases match TRBD2. The V gene's germline CDR1 is MNHEY and CDR2 SVGAGI. The CDR3 has 16 residues. V lost 0 bases, J lost 2 bases, and 2 bases stayed unmatched. Written as DNA, the CDR3 is TGTGCCAGCAGTTACTCTAGCGGGAGCCCCTACAATGAGCAGTTCTTC. The encoded protein is CASSYSSGSPYNEQFF.

This clone showed up just a few times. The chain has TRBV9 and TRBJ2-7; D gene ambiguous. Trimming left V 0 bases short and J 1 base short, with 8 bases between. Per germline, CDR1 SGDLS and CDR2 YYNGEE. CDR3 length: 14 residues. CDR3 amino acids: CASSVVDNSYEQYF. For the CDR3, the DNA is TGTGCCAGCAGCGTAGTAGACAATTCCTACGAGCAGTACTTC. The variable domain in full, with the rest retrieved from reference TRBV9 and TRBJ2-7, is DSGVTQTPKHLITATGQRVTLRCSPRSGDLSVYWYQQSLDQGLQFLIQYYNGEERAKGNILERFSAQQFPDLHSELNLSSLELGDSALYFCASSVVDNSYEQYFGPGTRLTVT.

This sequence joins TRBV2 and TRBJ2-5, with D tentatively TRBD2 (5 bases). This CDR3 spans 14 amino acids. Germline V lookup: CDR1 SNHLY, CDR2 FYNNEI. V lost 4 bases and J 0 bases, leaving 9 bases between the germline ends. CDR3 protein: CASSVDLNQETQYF. DNA of the CDR3: TGTGCCAGCAGTGTGGACTTGAACCAAGAGACCCAGTACTTC.

The gene calls are TRBV10-3 and TRBJ2-3, with a tentative D call TRBD2 (6 bases). The V end lost 3 bases, the J end lost 0 bases, and 7 bases lay between the germline ends. The CDR3 is 14 residues long. The germline gives CDR1 ENHRY, CDR2 SYGVKD. As DNA, the CDR3 is TGTGCCATCAGTGATGGGACTAGCACAGATACGCAGTATTTT. Translating it yields CAISDGTSTDTQYF.

The chain links TRBV14 to TRBJ2-1; D might be TRBD2 (6 bases). Germline V gene lookup returns CDR1 SGHDN and CDR2 FVKESK. The CDR3 covers 13 residues. V shed 5 bases and J shed 9 bases, with 14 bases lying between them. CDR3: CASSLRTNSEQFF. As DNA, the CDR3 is TGTGCCAGCAGCTTACGGACTAACAGTGAGCAGTTCTTC. The whole variable domain, remainder taken from reference TRBV14 and TRBJ2-1, is EAGVTQFPSHSVIEKGQTVTLRCDPISGHDNLYWYRRVMGKEIKFLLHFVKESKQDESGMPNNRFLAERTGGTYSTLKVQPAELEDSGVYFCASSLRTNSEQFFGPGTRLTVL.

J is TRBJ2-7 and V is TRBV6-5; the D gene is possibly TRBD2 (5 bases). The germline gives CDR1 MNHEY, CDR2 SVGAGI. V was pared by 7 bases and J by 1 base, with 11 bases between. CDR3 length: 13 residues. CDR3 amino acids: CASTPSGSYEQYF. The CDR3 nucleotides read TGTGCCAGCACCCCCTCGGGGTCCTACGAGCAGTACTTC.

This chain uses TRBV6-5 with TRBJ2-7; a possible D gene is TRBD2 (5 bases). CDR3 length: 13 residues. Germline V gives CDR1 MNHEY, CDR2 SVGAGI. Trimming took 6 bases from V and 7 from J, leaving 16 bases between them. CDR3 sequence: CASRYEPGLEQYF. The CDR3 coding sequence is TGTGCCAGCAGGTACGAACCGGGGTTAGAGCAGTACTTC.

This clone was seen only a few times. The CDR3 sequence: CASSRDRGLTEAFF. CDR3 sequence (DNA): TGCGCCAGCAGCAGGGACAGGGGGCTAACTGAAGCTTTCTTT. The V call is TRBV4-3, the J call TRBJ1-1, with TRBD1 identical over 12 bases. The trim removed 5 bases at V and 5 bases at J, leaving 3 bases unmatched. Germline assignment: CDR1 LGHNA and CDR2 YSLEER. This CDR3 region has 14 residues.

V and J are TRBV6-5 and TRBJ2-5, with D possibly TRBD2 on 6 matching bases. Germline loops: CDR1 MNHEY, CDR2 SVGAGI. V shed 7 bases and J shed 0 bases, with 6 bases lying between them. The CDR3 covers 12 residues. The DNA of the CDR3 is TGTGCCAGCAAGCGGGACCAAGAGACCCAGTACTTC. Translated, it gives CASKRDQETQYF.

The rearrangement links TRBV7-2 to TRBJ2-7, with 11 positions matching TRBD2. This CDR3 region has 13 residues. CDR1 is SGHTA and CDR2 is FQGNSA in the germline V gene. With V trimmed by 3 bases and J by 7 bases, 2 bases remained unmatched. The CDR3 DNA reads as TGTGCCAGCAGCTTCTCTAGCGGGAGGGAGCAGTACTTC. It is translated as CASSFSSGREQYF.

The gene calls are TRBV5-1 and TRBJ2-2; D may be TRBD2 (7 bases). V lost 4 bases and J lost 6, with 16 bases in between. The CDR3 extends over 15 amino acids. Germline CDR1 SGHRS, CDR2 YFSETQ. Here the CDR3 reads CASSPGGGAPGELFF. The CDR3 DNA sequence: TGCGCCAGCAGCCCCGGTGGGGGGGCGCCCGGGGAGCTGTTTTTT. The variable domain in full, completed from reference TRBV5-1 and TRBJ2-2, reads KAGVTQTPRYLIKTRGQQVTLSCSPISGHRSVSWYQQTPGQGLQFLFEYFSETQRNKGNFPGRFSGRQFSNSRSEMNVSTLELGDSALYLCASSPGGGAPGELFFGEGSRLTVL.

The chain combines TRBV28 with TRBJ1-3; possible D gene TRBD1, 5 bases. Germline V lookup: CDR1 MDHEN, CDR2 SYDVKM. The CDR3 is made up of 15 amino acids. The V end was cut by 2 bases, the J end by 1 base, with 9 bases between. CDR3 sequence (DNA): TGTGCCAGCAGTTTACTTCAGGGATCTGGAAACACCATATATTTT. Amino acid sequence: CASSLLQGSGNTIYF.

This chain connects TRBV6-2 or TRBV6-3 to TRBJ1-2, with D unclear. Trimming took off 2 bases at V and 3 bases at J, with 10 bases between the two ends. The germline CDR1 and CDR2 sequences are MNHEY and SVGEGT. The CDR3 extends over 14 amino acids. Written as DNA, the CDR3 is TGTGCCAGCAGTTACGTGGCCCGGGACTATGGCTACACCTTC. It translates to CASSYVARDYGYTF.

This clone was counted once. J is TRBJ1-1 and V is TRBV4-1, with no clear D. Trimming stripped 2 bases from V and 0 bases from J, with 7 bases between. The length of the CDR3 is 14 residues. The V gene's germline CDR1 is MGHRA and CDR2 YSYEKL. CDR3 DNA sequence: TGCGCCAGCAGCCAACTACAGCTGAACACTGAAGCTTTCTTT. Its protein product is CASSQLQLNTEAFF.

The chain uses TRBV19 and TRBJ1-5; 8 nucleotides line up with TRBD1. This CDR3 has 15 amino acids. V was clipped by 6 bases and J by 2 bases; unmatched bases: 6. Germline V gene data show CDR1 as LNHDA and CDR2 as SQIVND (reference sequence). The CDR3 region is CASSLGQAGNQPQHF. CDR3 bases: TGTGCCAGTAGCCTGGGACAGGCGGGCAATCAGCCCCAGCATTTT.

The chain combines TRBV9 with TRBJ2-7, with a possible D match to TRBD2 (5 bases). Germline V gives CDR1 SGDLS, CDR2 YYNGEE. CDR3 length: 13 residues. Trimming cost V 3 bases and J 6 bases, with 13 bases left between them. This CDR3 reads CASSAQRGSEQYF. CDR3 DNA: TGTGCCAGCAGCGCCCAACGGGGTTCCGAGCAGTACTTC.

The chain carries TRBV30 and TRBJ2-6; D possibly corresponds to TRBD1 (6 bases). V was pared by 1 base and J by 0 bases, with 10 bases between. The CDR3 spans 16 residues. CDR1 is GTSNPN, CDR2 SVGIG, per germline (reference sequence). CDR3 loop: CAWSEQGVSGANVLTF. For the CDR3, the DNA is TGTGCCTGGAGTGAACAGGGTGTCTCTGGGGCCAACGTCCTGACTTTC.

The rearrangement links TRBV6-5 to TRBJ2-3; tentatively, D is TRBD2 (6 bases). Germline lookup yields CDR1 MNHEY and CDR2 SVGAGI. The CDR3 is 14 amino acids. V gave up 1 base and J gave up 6 bases, with 11 bases separating them. The CDR3 here is CASSYFGGTDTQYF. CDR3 nucleotide sequence: TGTGCCAGCAGTTACTTTGGTGGGACTGATACGCAGTATTTT.

The chain combines TRBV6-7 with TRBJ2-3; no definite D call. TRBV6-7 is filed as an ORF, its function uncertain. The CDR3 is 14 amino acids. Trimming took off 5 bases at V and 1 base at J, with 10 bases between the two ends. CDR3 in amino acids: CASSTRGCTDTQYF. The CDR3 DNA reads as TGTGCCAGCAGTACTCGTGGTTGCACAGATACGCAGTATTTT.

V usage is TRBV29-1 and J usage is TRBJ1-1; 9 bases match TRBD1. Germline assignment: CDR1 SQVTM and CDR2 ANQGSEA. Trimming at V came to 3 bases and at J to 10 bases, leaving 9 bases not matched to a gene. The CDR3 is 13 amino acids. The CDR3 sequence: CSVETGGGGGAFF. CDR3 DNA sequence: TGCAGCGTTGAGACAGGGGGAGGTGGCGGAGCTTTCTTT. Complete variable domain (other parts from reference TRBV29-1 and TRBJ1-1): SAVISQKPSRDICQRGTSLTIQCQVDSQVTMMFWYRQQPGQSLTLIATANQGSEATYESGFVIDKFPISRPNLTFSTLTVSNMSPEDSSIYLCSVETGGGGGAFFGQGTRLTVV.

The chain employs TRBV6-4 and TRBJ1-1, with D perhaps TRBD1 (5 bases). The CDR3 contains 12 residues. V was trimmed by 6 bases and J by 4 bases, leaving 9 bases between them. Germline values: CDR1 MRHNA, CDR2 SNTAGT. In DNA form, the CDR3 reads TGTGCCAGCAGAGGGGTTCGCACTGAAGCTTTCTTT. Translating it yields CASRGVRTEAFF.

This clone was counted once. V gene TRBV6-5 combines with J gene TRBJ2-7, with 9 positions matching TRBD2. The CDR3 runs to 16 residues. Per germline, CDR1 MNHEY and CDR2 SVGAGI. The junction had 7 bases not matched to a gene; V was cut back by 0 bases and J by 4 bases. The CDR3: CASSYSASGKTYEQYF. CDR3 nucleotide sequence: TGTGCCAGCAGTTACTCCGCTAGCGGGAAGACATACGAGCAGTACTTC.

The chain employs TRBV24-1 and TRBJ2-5; 11 bases line up with TRBD1. The germline V gene has CDR1 KGHDR and CDR2 SFDVKD. CDR3 size: 17 residues. Trimming removed 4 bases from V and 4 bases from J; junction bases left unmatched: 10. CDR3 loop: CATSDPLPGQGGETQYF. The DNA for the CDR3 is TGTGCCACCAGTGACCCTCTCCCGGGACAGGGGGGAGAGACCCAGTACTTC.

This clone has just one count. The chain recombines TRBV19 with TRBJ2-2, with D possibly TRBD1 on 6 matching bases. In germline, CDR1 is LNHDA, CDR2 SQIVND (reference sequence). V gave up 5 bases and J gave up 6 bases, with 13 bases separating them. This CDR3 has 14 residues. CDR3 protein: CASSGPGVAGELFF. The CDR3 nucleotides read TGTGCCAGTAGTGGGCCAGGGGTGGCCGGGGAGCTGTTTTTT.